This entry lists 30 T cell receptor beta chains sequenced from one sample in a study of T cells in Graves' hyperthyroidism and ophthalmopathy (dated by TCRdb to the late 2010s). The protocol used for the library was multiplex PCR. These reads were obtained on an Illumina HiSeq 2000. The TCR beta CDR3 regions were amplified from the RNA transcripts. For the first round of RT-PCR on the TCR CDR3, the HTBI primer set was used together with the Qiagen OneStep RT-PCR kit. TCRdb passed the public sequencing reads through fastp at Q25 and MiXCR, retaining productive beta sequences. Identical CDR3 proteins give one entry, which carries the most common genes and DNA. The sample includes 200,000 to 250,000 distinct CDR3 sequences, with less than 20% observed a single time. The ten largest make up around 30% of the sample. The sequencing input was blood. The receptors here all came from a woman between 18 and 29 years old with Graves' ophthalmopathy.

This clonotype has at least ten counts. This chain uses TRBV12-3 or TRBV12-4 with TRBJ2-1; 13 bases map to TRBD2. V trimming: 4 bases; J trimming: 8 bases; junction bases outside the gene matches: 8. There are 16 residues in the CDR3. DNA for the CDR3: TGTGCCAGCAGTTCAGAGACTAGCGGGGGGCCCCATGAGCAGTTCTTC. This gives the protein CASSSETSGGPHEQFF.

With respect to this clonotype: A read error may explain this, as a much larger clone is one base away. The CDR3: CASSLSSGAGTDTQYF. CDR3 nucleotide sequence: TGTGCCAGCAGTTTATCCTCGGGGGCCGGGACAGATACGCAGTATTTT. The V gene is TRBV12-3 or TRBV12-4, the J gene TRBJ2-3; D assignment may be TRBD1 or TRBD2 (6 bases each). CDR3 length: 16 amino acids. The ends were cut back, 2 bases at V and 3 bases at J, with 15 bases in the middle.

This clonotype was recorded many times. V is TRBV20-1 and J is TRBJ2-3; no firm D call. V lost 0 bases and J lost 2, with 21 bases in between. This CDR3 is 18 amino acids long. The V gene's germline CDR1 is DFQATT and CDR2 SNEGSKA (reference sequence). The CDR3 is CSARDSIRILHTTDTQYF. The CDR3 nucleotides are TGCAGTGCTAGAGATAGTATTCGAATTTTGCACACCACAGATACGCAGTATTTT.

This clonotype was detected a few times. The CDR3 DNA follows: TGTGCCAGCATTAGTGGTTGGGGGAACACTGAAGCTTTCTTT. Translated, it gives CASISGWGNTEAFF. The chain couples TRBV6-1 to TRBJ1-1; D gene ambiguous. The V and J ends lost 7 bases and 1 base respectively, with 13 bases between them. This CDR3 is 14 amino acids long. CDR1 and CDR2 from the germline V gene are MNHNS and SASEGT.

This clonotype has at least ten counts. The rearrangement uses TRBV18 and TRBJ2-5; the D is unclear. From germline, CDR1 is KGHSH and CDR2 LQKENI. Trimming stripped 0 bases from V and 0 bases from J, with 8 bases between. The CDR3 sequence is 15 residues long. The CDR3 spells CASSPPGFYQETQYF. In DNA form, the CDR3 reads TGTGCCAGCTCACCACCGGGCTTCTACCAAGAGACCCAGTACTTC.

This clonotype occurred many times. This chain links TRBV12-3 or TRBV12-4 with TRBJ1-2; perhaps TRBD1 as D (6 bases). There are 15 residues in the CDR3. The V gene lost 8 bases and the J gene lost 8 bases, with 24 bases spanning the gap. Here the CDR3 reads CASGITGGARDGYTF. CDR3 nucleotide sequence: TGTGCCAGCGGGATAACCGGGGGCGCGCGTGACGGCTACACCTTC.

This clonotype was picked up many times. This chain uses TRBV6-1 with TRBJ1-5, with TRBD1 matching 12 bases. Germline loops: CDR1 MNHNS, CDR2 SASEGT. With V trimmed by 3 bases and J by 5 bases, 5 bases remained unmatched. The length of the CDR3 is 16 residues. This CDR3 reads CASSDRDRGRDQPQHF. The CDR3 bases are TGTGCCAGCAGTGACCGGGACAGGGGGCGCGATCAGCCCCAGCATTTT.

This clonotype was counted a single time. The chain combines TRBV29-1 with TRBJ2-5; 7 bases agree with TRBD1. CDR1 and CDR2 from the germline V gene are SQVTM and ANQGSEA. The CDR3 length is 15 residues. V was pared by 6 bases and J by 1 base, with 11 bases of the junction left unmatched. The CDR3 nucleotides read TGCAGCGTCTCCTACCCCGGGACAGCCCAAGAGACCCAGTACTTC. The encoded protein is CSVSYPGTAQETQYF.

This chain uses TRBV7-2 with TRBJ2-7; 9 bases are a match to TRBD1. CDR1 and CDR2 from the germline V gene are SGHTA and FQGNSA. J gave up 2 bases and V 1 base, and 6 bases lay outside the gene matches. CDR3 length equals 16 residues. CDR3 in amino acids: CASSLGFRDRAYEQYF. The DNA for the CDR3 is TGTGCCAGCAGCTTAGGGTTTCGGGACAGGGCCTACGAGCAGTACTTC.

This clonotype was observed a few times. CDR3 sequence (DNA): TGTGCCAGCAGCATGAGCGGGGGACTAGCTCAAGAGACCCAGTACTTC. Translated, it gives CASSMSGGLAQETQYF. The chain uses TRBV5-6 and TRBJ2-5, with TRBD2 matching 9 bases. The CDR3 is 16 residues long. V lost 4 bases, J lost 2 bases, and 9 bases stayed unmatched. Germline CDR1 and CDR2: SGHDT and YYEEEE.

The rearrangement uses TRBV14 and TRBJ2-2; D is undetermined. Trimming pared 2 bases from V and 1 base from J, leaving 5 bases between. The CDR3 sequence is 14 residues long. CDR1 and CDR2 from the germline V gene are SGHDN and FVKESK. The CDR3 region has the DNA TGTGCCAGCAGCCAAAGCTTGAACACCGGGGAGCTGTTTTTT. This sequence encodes CASSQSLNTGELFF.

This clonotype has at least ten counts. CDR3 in amino acids: CASSLTAGIVEQFF. CDR3 DNA sequence: TGCGCCAGCAGCCTAACCGCAGGGATTGTGGAGCAGTTCTTC. V and J are TRBV5-1 and TRBJ2-1; perhaps TRBD1 as D (5 bases). Per the germline V gene, CDR1 is SGHRS and CDR2 is YFSETQ. CDR3 length equals 14 residues. The ends were cut back, 4 bases at V and 10 bases at J, with 18 bases in the middle.

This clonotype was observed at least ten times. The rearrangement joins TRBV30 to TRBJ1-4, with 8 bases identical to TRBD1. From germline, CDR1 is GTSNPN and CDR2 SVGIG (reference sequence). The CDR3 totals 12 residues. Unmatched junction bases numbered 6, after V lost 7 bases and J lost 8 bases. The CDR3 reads CAFRTGYEKLFF. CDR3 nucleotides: TGTGCCTTCCGGACAGGGTACGAAAAACTGTTTTTT.

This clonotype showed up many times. CDR3 DNA: TGTGCCAGCAGCTCGACGTACGAGCAGTACTTC. Translation: CASSSTYEQYF. This rearrangement joins TRBV5-6 to TRBJ2-7; D is undetermined. Trimming shortened V by 3 bases and J by 4 bases, and 5 bases separated the two germline ends. CDR1 and CDR2 from the germline V gene are SGHDT and YYEEEE. The CDR3 is made up of 11 amino acids.

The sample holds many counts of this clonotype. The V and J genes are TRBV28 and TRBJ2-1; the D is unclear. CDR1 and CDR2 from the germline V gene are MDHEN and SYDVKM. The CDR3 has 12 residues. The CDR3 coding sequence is TGTGCTTCAACCGGGCTCAACAATGAGCAGTTCTTC. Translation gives CASTGLNNEQFF.

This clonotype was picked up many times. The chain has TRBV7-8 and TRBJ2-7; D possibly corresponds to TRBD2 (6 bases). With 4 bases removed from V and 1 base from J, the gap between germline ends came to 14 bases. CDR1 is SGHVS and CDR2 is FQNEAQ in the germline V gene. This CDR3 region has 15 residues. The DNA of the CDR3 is TGTGCCAGCAGCTCCAGCGGAGGGAGTTCCTACGAGCAGTACTTC. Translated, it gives CASSSSGGSSYEQYF.

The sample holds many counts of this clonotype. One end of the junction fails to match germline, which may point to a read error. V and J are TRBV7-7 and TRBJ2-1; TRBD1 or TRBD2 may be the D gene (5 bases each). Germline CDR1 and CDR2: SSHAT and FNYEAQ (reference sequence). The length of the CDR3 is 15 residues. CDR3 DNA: TGTGCTAGCAGCTCTACATCGGGACCTTACAATGAGCAGTTCTTC. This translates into CASSSTSGPYNEQFF. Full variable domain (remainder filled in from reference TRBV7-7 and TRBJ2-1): GAGVSQSPRYKVTKRGQDVTLRCDPISSHATLYWYQQALGQGPEFLTYFNYEAQPDKSGLPSDRFSAERPEGSISTLTIQRTEQRDSAMYRCASSSTSGPYNEQFFGPGTRLTVL.

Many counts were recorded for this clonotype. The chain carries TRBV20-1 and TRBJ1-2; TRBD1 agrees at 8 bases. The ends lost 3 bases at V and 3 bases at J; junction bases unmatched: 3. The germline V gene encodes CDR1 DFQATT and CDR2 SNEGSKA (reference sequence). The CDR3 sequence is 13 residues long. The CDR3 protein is CSARTGDHYGYTF. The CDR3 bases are TGCAGTGCTAGGACAGGGGATCACTATGGCTACACCTTC.

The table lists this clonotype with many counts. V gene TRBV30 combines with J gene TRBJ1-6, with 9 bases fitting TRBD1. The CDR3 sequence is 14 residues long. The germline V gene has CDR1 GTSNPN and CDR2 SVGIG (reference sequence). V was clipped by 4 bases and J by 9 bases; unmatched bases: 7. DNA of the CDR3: TGTGCCTGGACTACCGGGACAGGGTTTTCACCCCTCCACTTT. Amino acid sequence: CAWTTGTGFSPLHF.

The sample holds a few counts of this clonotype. In DNA form, the CDR3 reads TGCAGCGTCCGGGACAGGGGGCCCCAACGAACCCTAGACGAGCAGTACTTC. It is translated as CSVRDRGPQRTLDEQYF. The chain couples TRBV29-1 to TRBJ2-7; 12 bases are a match to TRBD1. CDR1 SQVTM and CDR2 ANQGSEA come from the germline V gene. The CDR3 consists of 17 residues. V was clipped by 6 bases and J by 5 bases; unmatched bases: 17.

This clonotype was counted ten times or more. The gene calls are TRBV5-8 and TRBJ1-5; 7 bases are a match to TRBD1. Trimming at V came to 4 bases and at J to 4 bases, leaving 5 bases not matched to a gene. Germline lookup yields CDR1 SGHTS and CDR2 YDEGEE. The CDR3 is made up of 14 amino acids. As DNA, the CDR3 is TGTGCCAGCAGCGATGGGACAGTTAATCAGCCCCAGCATTTT. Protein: CASSDGTVNQPQHF. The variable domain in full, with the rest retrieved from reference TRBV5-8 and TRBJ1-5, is EAGVTQSPTHLIKTRGQQATLRCSPISGHTSVYWYQQALGLGLQFLLWYDEGEERNRGNFPPRFSGRQFPNYSSELNVNALELEDSALYLCASSDGTVNQPQHFGDGTRLSIL.

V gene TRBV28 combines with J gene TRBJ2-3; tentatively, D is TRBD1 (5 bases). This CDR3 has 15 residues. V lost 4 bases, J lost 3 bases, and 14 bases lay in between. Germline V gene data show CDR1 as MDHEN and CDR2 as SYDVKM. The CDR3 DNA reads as TGTGCCAGCAGTTCACAGGCGACACAGACAGATACGCAGTATTTT. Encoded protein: CASSSQATQTDTQYF.

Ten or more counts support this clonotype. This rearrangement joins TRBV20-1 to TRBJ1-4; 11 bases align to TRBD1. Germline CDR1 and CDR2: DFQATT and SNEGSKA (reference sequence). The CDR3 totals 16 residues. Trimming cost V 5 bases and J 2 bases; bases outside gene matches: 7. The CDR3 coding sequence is TGCAGTGCTCTTGGACAGGGGGCGCGCACTAATGAAAAACTGTTTTTT. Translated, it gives CSALGQGARTNEKLFF.

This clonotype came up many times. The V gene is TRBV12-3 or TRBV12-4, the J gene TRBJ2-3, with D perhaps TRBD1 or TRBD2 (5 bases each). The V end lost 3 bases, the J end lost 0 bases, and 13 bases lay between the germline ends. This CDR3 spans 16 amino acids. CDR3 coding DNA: TGTGCCAGCAGTTTTGGGACCGAGCTTAGCACAGATACGCAGTATTTT. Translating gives CASSFGTELSTDTQYF.

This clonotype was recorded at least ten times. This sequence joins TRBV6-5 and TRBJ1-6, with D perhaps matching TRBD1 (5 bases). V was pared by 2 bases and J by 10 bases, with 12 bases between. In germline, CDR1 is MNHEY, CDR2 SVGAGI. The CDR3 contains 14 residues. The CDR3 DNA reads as TGTGCCAGCAGTTACCGCCGGGGGACCTCACCCCTCCACTTT. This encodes CASSYRRGTSPLHF.

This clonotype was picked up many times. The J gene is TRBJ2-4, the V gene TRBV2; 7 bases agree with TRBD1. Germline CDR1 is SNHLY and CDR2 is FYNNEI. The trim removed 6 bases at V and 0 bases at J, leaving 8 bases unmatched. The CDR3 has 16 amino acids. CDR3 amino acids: CASSGTDILAKNIQYF. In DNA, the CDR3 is TGTGCCAGCAGCGGGACAGACATCCTAGCCAAAAACATTCAGTACTTC.

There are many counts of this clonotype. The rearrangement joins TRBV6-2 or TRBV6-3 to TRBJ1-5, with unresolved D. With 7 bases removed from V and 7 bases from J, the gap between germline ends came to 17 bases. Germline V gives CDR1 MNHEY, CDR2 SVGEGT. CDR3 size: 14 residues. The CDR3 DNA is TGTGCCAGCAACGGTGTATGGTGGGAGCAGCCCCAGCATTTT. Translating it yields CASNGVWWEQPQHF.

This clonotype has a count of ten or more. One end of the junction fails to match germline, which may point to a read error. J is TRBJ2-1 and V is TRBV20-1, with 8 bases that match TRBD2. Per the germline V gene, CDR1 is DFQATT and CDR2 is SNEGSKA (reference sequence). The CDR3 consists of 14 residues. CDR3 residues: CSVRAGADYNEQFF. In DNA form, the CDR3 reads TGCAGTGTTAGAGCGGGAGCAGACTACAATGAGCAGTTCTTC.

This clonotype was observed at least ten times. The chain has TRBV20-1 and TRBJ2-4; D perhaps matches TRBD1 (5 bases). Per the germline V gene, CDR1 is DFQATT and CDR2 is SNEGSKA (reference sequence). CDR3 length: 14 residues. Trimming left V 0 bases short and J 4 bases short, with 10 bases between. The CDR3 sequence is CSARDKTAKNIQYF. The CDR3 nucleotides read TGCAGTGCTAGAGATAAGACAGCAAAAAACATTCAGTACTTC.

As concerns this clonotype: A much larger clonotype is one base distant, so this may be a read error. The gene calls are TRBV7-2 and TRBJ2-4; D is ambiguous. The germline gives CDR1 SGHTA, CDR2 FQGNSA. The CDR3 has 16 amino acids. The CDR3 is CASSLSWDLAKNIQHF. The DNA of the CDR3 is TGTGCCAGCAGCTTATCTTGGGATTTGGCCAAAAACATTCAGCACTTC.